The TCR beta chain under discussion was sequenced for a study of regulatory T cells in long-lasting Graves disease. CDR3 regions were amplified by Arm-PCR using iRepertoire HTBI primers to build TCR beta libraries. One entry per CDR3 protein, called by TCRdb with MiXCR from the multiplex PCR reads. The sample lists 400,000 to 550,000 distinct CDR3 sequences; 15% to 20% were seen once. This CDR3 comprises 17 residues. Trimming took 4 bases from V and 2 from J, leaving 18 bases between them. Germline CDR1 is SGHVS and CDR2 is FQNEAQ. Time point defined: newly diagnosed GD, antithyroid drugs for less than 3 months. Generation of the TCR library employed RNA extracted from PBMCs. In its sample, this clonotype was seen many times. These data were likewise used in another study, on T cells in Graves' hyperthyroidism and ophthalmopathy.

The source material was peripheral blood mononuclear cells (PBMCs), sampled at new diagnosis, from a patient treated with antithyroid drugs. The genes are TRBV7-8 and TRBJ2-1; perhaps TRBD1 as D (6 bases). The sequence came from a woman aged 30 to 39 with Graves disease. This CDR3 reads CASSSWRQVKTYNEQFF. In nucleotides, the CDR3 is TGTGCCAGCAGCTCGTGGAGACAGGTGAAAACCTACAATGAGCAGTTCTTC.